The T cell receptor (beta chain) under discussion was sequenced for a study of blood T cell repertoires in COVID-19. The length of the CDR3 is 11 residues. V gave up 8 bases and J gave up 9 bases; unmatched junction bases: 8. Per germline, CDR1 GTSNPN and CDR2 SVGIG (reference sequence). Authors' processing steps: Counts of nucleated cells, estimated from reference gene primer amplification, were obtained. Libraries were prepared by immunoSEQ multiplex PCR; TCRdb keeps only in-frame clonotypes and omits some of them. For V, J and clone size, that table is used; D and trimming come from the DNA. The sample lists roughly 200,000 clones; 85% to 90% were seen once.

The J gene is TRBJ2-7, the V gene TRBV30; 9 nucleotides agree with TRBD1. The sample consisted of peripheral blood. This receptor was taken from a woman aged 25-40 years with active or convalescent COVID-19. CDR3 region: CAGKQGAMQYF. For the CDR3, the DNA is TGTGCCGGGAAACAGGGGGCAATGCAGTACTTC.